A single T cell receptor (beta chain) is shown here with its context. The antigen is unknown. The sample holds other DNA sequences that translate to the same CDR3. The data are from a study of PD-1 blockade in mismatch repair-deficient tumors. Study overall: All were previously treated, progressing patients with 12 mismatch repair-deficient cancer types.

Clones were sequenced by immunoSEQ multiplex PCR, and TCRdb holds only the in-frame ones, with some missing. The table shows several thousand clones, with roughly 90% occurring only once. Documented time point: roughly ten-day in vitro stimulation with candidate mutation-associated neoantigen peptide 1. Each of roughly 7 ELISpot-reactive candidate peptides was used for roughly 11-day stimulation. V was trimmed by 4 bases and J by 1 base, leaving 13 bases between them. CDR1 is KGHSH, CDR2 LQKENI, per germline. The CDR3 is 15 residues long. Study conclusions and caveats: Tumor-resident clones, often absent from pretreatment blood, expanded after pembrolizumab and then contracted. All three positive peptides came from frameshift mutations, yielding roughly 130 blood TCRs.

The chain carries TRBV18 and TRBJ1-1, with a possible D match to TRBD1 (6 bases). Here the sequenced sample was cells cultured in vitro, taken from a patient treated with pembrolizumab. This receptor was obtained from an adult with mismatch repair-deficient cancer. The CDR3 sequence: CASSHSVGGNTEAFF. The CDR3 DNA follows: TGTGCCAGCTCACACTCTGTAGGGGGGAACACTGAAGCTTTCTTT.